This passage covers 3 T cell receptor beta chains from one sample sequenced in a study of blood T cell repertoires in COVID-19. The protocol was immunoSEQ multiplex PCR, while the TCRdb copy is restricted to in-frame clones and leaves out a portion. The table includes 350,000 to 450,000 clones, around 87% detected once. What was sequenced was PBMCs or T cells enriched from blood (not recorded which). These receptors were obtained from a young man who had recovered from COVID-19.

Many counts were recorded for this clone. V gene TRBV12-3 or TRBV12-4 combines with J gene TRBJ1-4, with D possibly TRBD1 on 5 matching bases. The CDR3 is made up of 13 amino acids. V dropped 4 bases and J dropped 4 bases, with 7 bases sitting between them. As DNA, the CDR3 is TGTGCCAGCAGTTCAGACAGTAATGAAAAACTGTTTTTT. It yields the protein CASSSDSNEKLFF.

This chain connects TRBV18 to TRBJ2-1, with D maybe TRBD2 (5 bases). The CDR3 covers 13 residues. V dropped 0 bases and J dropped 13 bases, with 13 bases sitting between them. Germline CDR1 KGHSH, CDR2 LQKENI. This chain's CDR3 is CASSPPLGEAQFF. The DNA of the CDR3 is TGTGCCAGCTCACCACCGTTGGGAGAAGCTCAGTTCTTC.

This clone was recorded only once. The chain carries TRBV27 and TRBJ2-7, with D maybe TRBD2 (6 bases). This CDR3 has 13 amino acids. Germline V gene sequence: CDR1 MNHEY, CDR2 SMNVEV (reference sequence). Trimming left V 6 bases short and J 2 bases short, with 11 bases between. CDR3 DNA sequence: TGTGCCAGCAGGAGGTGGGAGGCCTACGAGCAGTACTTC. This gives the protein CASRRWEAYEQYF.